The following is a TCR beta chain sequence with its context. Its target is not known. Unrecorded immune exposures were likely, despite nominal health at sampling. The data were taken from a study of cytomegalovirus exposure and HLA in healthy donors. The CDR3 covers 15 residues. Between the trimmed V and J ends, which lost 6 bases and 7 bases, there was a span of 22 bases. The germline gives CDR1 SGHVS, CDR2 FQNEAQ. In the PCR, 60 Vbeta and 13 Jbeta primers were used. TCRdb's copy holds only in-frame clones and misses some; the assay was immunoSEQ multiplex PCR. The data show approximately 100,000 clones, about 77% seen once. General observations from the study: Researchers catalogued roughly 150 TCR beta chains as cytomegalovirus-associated.

Sequencing was performed on PBMCs. The V gene is TRBV7-8, the J gene TRBJ2-7, with D maybe TRBD2 (6 bases). This receptor was identified in a woman under 30 in good health and CMV-seropositive. In DNA form, the CDR3 reads TGTGCCAGCAGTGTACTAGGCAGTGGGGCGGGGGAGCAGTACTTC. Encoded protein: CASSVLGSGAGEQYF. Drawing the rest from reference TRBV7-8 and TRBJ2-7, the complete variable domain is GAGVSQSPRYKVAKRGQDVALRCDPISGHVSLFWYQQALGQGPEFLTYFQNEAQLDKSGLPSDRFFAERPEGSVSTLKIQRTQQEDSAVYLCASSVLGSGAGEQYFGPGTRLTVT.